The 7 T cell receptor beta chains in this list originate from one sample, sequenced in a study of T cell responses to AZD1222 COVID-19 vaccine. Repertoires were generated with immunoSEQ multiplex PCR, while TCRdb's copy carries only in-frame clones and drops some. The profile covers 200,000 to 300,000 clones, with over 85% appearing a single time and approximately 0.52% taken by the ten largest. The sequencing used peripheral blood, collected on day 0 of AZD1222 vaccination. The receptor source for this set is an adult in good health.

The chain couples TRBV2 to TRBJ1-1; D remains unclear. The CDR3 runs 14 residues. CDR1 is SNHLY and CDR2 is FYNNEI in the germline V gene. Trimming cost V 3 bases and J 0 bases, with 8 bases left between them. The CDR3 DNA reads as TGTGCCAGCAGTGATCCGGGGATGAACACTGAAGCTTTCTTT. This translates into CASSDPGMNTEAFF.

This chain connects TRBV9 to TRBJ1-6; D remains unclear. Germline V gene sequence: CDR1 SGDLS, CDR2 YYNGEE. This CDR3 comprises 13 residues. Trimming took off 7 bases at V and 6 bases at J, with 11 bases between the two ends. CDR3 region: CASAAGGNSPLHF. The CDR3 region has the DNA TGTGCCAGCGCCGCAGGTGGTAATTCACCCCTCCACTTT.

The chain recombines TRBV12-3 or TRBV12-4 with TRBJ1-3, with D hard to call. With 8 bases removed from V and 16 bases from J, the gap between germline ends came to 15 bases. The CDR3 covers 10 residues. CDR3 nucleotides: TGTGCCAGCGGTACGGCAGCCAGCTATTTT. It translates to CASGTAASYF.

The J gene is TRBJ1-6, the V gene TRBV29-1; possible D gene TRBD1, 5 bases. CDR1 and CDR2 (germline): SQVTM, ANQGSEA. The CDR3 totals 14 residues. The germline V and J ends were trimmed by 4 bases and 6 bases, with 13 bases remaining between them. CDR3: CSVGDGGVNSPLHF. Written as DNA, the CDR3 is TGCAGCGTTGGGGACGGCGGTGTTAATTCACCCCTCCACTTT.

The rearrangement uses TRBV7-3 and TRBJ1-2; D may be TRBD1 (5 bases). This CDR3 has 13 residues. Germline V gene lookup returns CDR1 SGHTA and CDR2 FQGTGA. V was shortened by 5 bases and J by 2 bases, with 9 bases between the two germline ends. This CDR3 reads CASSPQGNYGYTF. The CDR3 region has the DNA TGTGCCAGCAGCCCTCAGGGAAACTATGGCTACACCTTC.

The chain couples TRBV4-2 to TRBJ1-2; no firm D call. V lost 4 bases to trimming and J lost 6 bases, with 15 bases between them. The germline CDR1 and CDR2 sequences are LGHNA and YNFKEQ. The CDR3 consists of 14 residues. CDR3 nucleotide sequence: TGTGCCAGCAGCCTACCGACAACCTTCCATGGCTACACCTTC. Residues: CASSLPTTFHGYTF.

J is TRBJ2-1 and V is TRBV20-1; D not certain. Trimming shortened V by 3 bases and J by 7 bases, and 16 bases separated the two germline ends. CDR1 is DFQATT and CDR2 is SNEGSKA in the germline V gene (reference sequence). This CDR3 is 14 amino acids long. The CDR3 is CSASPGRWANEQFF. The DNA of the CDR3 is TGCAGTGCTAGTCCGGGCCGGTGGGCGAATGAGCAGTTCTTC.